This TCR beta chain was observed in a study of spatial heterogeneity in lung cancer. Study-wide points: How many expanded intratumoral alpha and beta TCRs were present tracked the tumor mutation count, which was a count of nonsynonymous mutations.

As to this clonotype: What it binds is unknown. Found in a library prepared for alpha chains, this beta chain is an off-target read, and its abundance has little meaning.

Documented time point: sample taken at primary tumor resection. MiXCR, applied by TCRdb to the 5' RACE reads, yields one record per CDR3 protein. The sample lists about 140 distinct CDR3 sequences; around two thirds were seen once. This CDR3 region has 15 residues. Germline trimming cut 4 bases from V and 5 bases from J; bases unmatched to any gene: 7. Per the germline V gene, CDR1 is SGHRS and CDR2 is YFSETQ. The gene calls are TRBV5-1 and TRBJ1-5; 9 positions match TRBD1. Specimen: lung tumor tissue, collected at surgery. The origin of this receptor is a female donor with early-stage non-small cell lung cancer. CDR3 coding DNA: TGCGCCAGCAGCCCCATACAGGGGGCCGATCAGCCCCAGCATTTT. Translated: CASSPIQGADQPQHF.